This T cell receptor beta chain was recovered during a study of T cells expressing NK-cell markers. Across the whole study: From sorted CD3+CD56+NKG2C+, CD3+CD56+NKG2C- and CD3+CD56-NKG2C+ T cells came the TCR beta repertoires. Among the eight sequenced donors, seven tested HCMV-seropositive and one tested seronegative. Study results and caveats: Roughly six donors had dominant NKG2C+ clonotypes that comprised about 1.0-7.5% of their CD8+ T cells.

Comments on this clonotype: Antigen: not known.

The TCR beta cDNA came from 5'RACE template switching with UMIs. TCRdb reprocessed the 5' RACE reads and reports one entry per CDR3 protein, with no DNA. The repertoire table contains around 180,000 distinct CDR3 sequences. The CDR3 is 16 amino acids. Looked up from germline, CDR1 is SNHLY and CDR2 is FYNNEI. Input material: blood T cells: a sorted CD56 or NKG2C T cell subset, CD4+ or CD8+ T cells, or bulk PBMC T cells (not recorded which). This TCR came from a man aged 18-70 years in good health. The rearrangement joins TRBV2 to TRBJ2-7; TCRdb returns TRBD1, unconfirmable since there is no DNA. CDR3 amino acids: CASSEGGRGRSYEQYF.